This entry concerns a single T cell receptor (beta chain). Its specificity is not known. This entry belongs to a study of blood T cells in healthy people across ages. Overall study: Template switching retrieved approximately one barcoded beta molecule for each two T cells. General study findings and limits: Getting older went along with TCR beta diversity per million T cells dropping roughly linearly.

Primed by a sample-barcoded 5' primer and a J-beta primer mix, a second PCR proceeded for roughly 6 to 12 cycles. TCRdb redid the calling of the 5' RACE reads with MiXCR, one entry per CDR3 protein. The sample lists approximately 800,000 distinct CDR3 sequences; about 53% were seen once. Roughly 10 milliliters was the volume of peripheral blood drawn from each donor. This TCR was recovered from a man aged 80 or over in good health. The sequenced sample was blood.

CDR3 amino acids: CASSLVSTLYNEQFF. CDR3 DNA: TGTGCCAGCAGCCTAGTGTCTACCTTATACAATGAGCAGTTCTTC. The chain employs TRBV3-1 and TRBJ2-1; D gene ambiguous. The CDR3 has 15 residues. The V end lost 4 bases, the J end lost 4 bases, and 14 bases lay between the germline ends. Germline V lookup: CDR1 LGHDT, CDR2 YNNKEL (reference sequence).